These 21 T cell receptor beta chains originate from one sample sequenced in a study of CD8+ T cells in alopecia areata. The sequencing template was cDNA reverse transcribed from extracted RNA. Sequencing was performed with immunoSEQ multiplex PCR; in TCRdb, only in-frame clones are kept and a portion is missing. The repertoire has tens of thousands of clones, approximately 61% of them found once; the top ten carry 17%. Specimen: CD8+ T cells sorted from blood, collected at week 0. These receptors were obtained from a human donor with alopecia areata.

V is TRBV6-5 and J is TRBJ2-1; 7 bases line up with TRBD2. The CDR3 loop spans 15 amino acids. CDR1 is MNHEY, CDR2 SVGAGI, per germline. Trimming cost V 2 bases and J 4 bases; bases outside gene matches: 5. In DNA form, the CDR3 reads TGTGCCAGCAGTTACACGGCTAGCGGATACAATGAGCAGTTCTTC. Translating it yields CASSYTASGYNEQFF.

In DNA form, the CDR3 reads TGCGCCAGCAGCCTAGGCTACTCTGGGGCCAACGTCCTGACTTTC. Its translation: CASSLGYSGANVLTF. The chain is built from TRBV4-3 and TRBJ2-6; the D is unclear. The CDR3 runs to 15 residues. V lost 4 bases and J lost 0, with 7 bases in between. Germline V gene sequence: CDR1 LGHNA, CDR2 YSLEER.

The chain carries TRBV27 and TRBJ1-5; D gene uncertain. Germline assignment: CDR1 MNHEY and CDR2 SMNVEV (reference sequence). This CDR3 has 13 residues. V was cut by 4 bases and J by 0 bases, with 4 bases left in between. The CDR3 region is CASSWFSNQPQHF. In DNA form, the CDR3 reads TGTGCCAGCAGTTGGTTTAGCAATCAGCCCCAGCATTTT.

Only a few counts were recorded for this clone. V and J are TRBV11-2 and TRBJ1-2; D not certain. The germline V gene encodes CDR1 SGHAT and CDR2 FQNNGV. V was pared by 4 bases and J by 8 bases, with 8 bases between. This CDR3 contains 11 residues. The CDR3 DNA reads TGTGCCAGCAGCTCAGAGTGGGGCTACACCTTC. Encoded protein: CASSSEWGYTF.

A few counts support this clone. The gene calls are TRBV29-1 and TRBJ2-1; D is possibly TRBD1 or TRBD2 (5 bases each). The germline V and J ends were trimmed by 4 bases and 4 bases, with 17 bases remaining between them. CDR3 length equals 15 residues. In germline, CDR1 is SQVTM, CDR2 ANQGSEA. The CDR3 loop is CSVGQRGPGYNEQFF. For the CDR3, the DNA is TGCAGCGTTGGGCAGAGGGGCCCTGGGTACAATGAGCAGTTCTTC.

The rearrangement joins TRBV6-6 to TRBJ1-2; weak D call: TRBD1 (5 bases). Germline V gene sequence: CDR1 MNHNY, CDR2 SVGAGI (reference sequence). Trimming shortened V by 3 bases and J by 13 bases, and 21 bases separated the two germline ends. This CDR3 spans 14 amino acids. This CDR3 is CASSYPGQDTAFTF. Here the CDR3 DNA reads TGTGCCAGCAGTTATCCTGGACAAGACACGGCTTTCACCTTC.

This chain's CDR3 is CASSLGGGSSEQYF. The CDR3 DNA follows: TGCGCCAGCAGCCTAGGGGGAGGGAGTTCCGAGCAGTACTTC. The chain couples TRBV4-1 to TRBJ2-7; D is possibly TRBD2 (7 bases). The CDR3 sequence is 14 residues long. Trimming stripped 4 bases from V and 6 bases from J, with 16 bases between. Germline V gene sequence: CDR1 MGHRA, CDR2 YSYEKL.

The chain couples TRBV29-1 to TRBJ2-1; the match to TRBD1 covers 7 bases. Germline V lookup: CDR1 SQVTM, CDR2 ANQGSEA. The length of the CDR3 is 13 residues. Germline trimming cut 7 bases from V and 2 bases from J; bases unmatched to any gene: 5. The CDR3 DNA follows: TGCAGCGAACGACAGGGAACCTACAATGAGCAGTTCTTC. Its translation: CSERQGTYNEQFF.

Ten or more counts support this clone. V gene TRBV12-5 combines with J gene TRBJ2-1; 11 bases fit TRBD2. The CDR3 runs to 18 residues. Germline V gene sequence: CDR1 LGHNT, CDR2 FRNRAP. The V segment lost 6 bases and the J segment 0 bases; nucleotides outside the gene matches: 10. The CDR3 nucleotides are TGTGCTAGTGGGCAGTATAGACTAGCGGGAAGCTCCTACAATGAGCAGTTCTTC. This translates into CASGQYRLAGSSYNEQFF.

In this sample, this clone turned up many times. This chain uses TRBV5-1 with TRBJ1-4; no reliable D call. The V gene's germline CDR1 is SGHRS and CDR2 YFSETQ. Between the trimmed V and J ends, which lost 3 bases and 5 bases, there was a span of 14 bases. This CDR3 comprises 15 residues. In nucleotides, the CDR3 is TGCGCCAGCAGCTCGCCCGGGCTGTCAAATGAAAAACTGTTTTTT. Protein: CASSSPGLSNEKLFF. Using reference TRBV5-1 and TRBJ1-4 for the parts outside the CDR3, the full variable domain is KAGVTQTPRYLIKTRGQQVTLSCSPISGHRSVSWYQQTPGQGLQFLFEYFSETQRNKGNFPGRFSGRQFSNSRSEMNVSTLELGDSALYLCASSSPGLSNEKLFFGSGTQLSVL.

This clone was found a few times. The V and J genes are TRBV5-8 and TRBJ2-3; unclear D gene. V gave up 0 bases and J gave up 8 bases, with 4 bases separating them. The germline gives CDR1 SGHTS, CDR2 YDEGEE. The CDR3 extends over 11 amino acids. The CDR3 protein is CASSLDSTQYF. The CDR3 DNA follows: TGTGCCAGCAGCTTGGACAGTACGCAGTATTTT.

The chain employs TRBV4-1 and TRBJ1-5; 7 nucleotides line up with TRBD1. V shed 5 bases and J 6 bases; nucleotides not matched to a gene: 7. This CDR3 is 14 amino acids long. CDR1 is MGHRA, CDR2 YSYEKL, per germline. CDR3 sequence (DNA): TGCGCCAGCAGCGCGACAGGGATCAGTCAGCCCCAGCATTTT. Its protein is CASSATGISQPQHF.

The chain couples TRBV30 to TRBJ1-2; D is possibly TRBD1 (6 bases). CDR3 length equals 16 residues. CDR1 GTSNPN and CDR2 SVGIG come from the germline V gene (reference sequence). Trimming removed 2 bases from V and 8 bases from J, with 24 bases in between. The CDR3 region has the DNA TGTGCCTGGAGTTTCTTCCTCGACAGGCGCATTGAAGGCTACACCTTC. Protein sequence: CAWSFFLDRRIEGYTF.

This chain joins TRBV28 and TRBJ2-1, with 14 bases aligning to TRBD2. Germline V gene sequence: CDR1 MDHEN, CDR2 SYDVKM. CDR3 length: 17 residues. Unmatched junction bases numbered 6, after V lost 0 bases and J lost 8 bases. The CDR3 is CASSLWTSGRAMDEQFF. Written as DNA, the CDR3 is TGTGCCAGCAGTTTATGGACTAGCGGGAGGGCCATGGATGAGCAGTTCTTC.

The CDR3 nucleotides read TGTGCCAGCAGTTTTACCCCACTTCTCCATGGCTACACCTTC. Translated, it gives CASSFTPLLHGYTF. The J gene is TRBJ1-2, the V gene TRBV27; D is uncertain. The CDR3 extends over 14 amino acids. Germline loops: CDR1 MNHEY, CDR2 SMNVEV (reference sequence). The V and J ends lost 3 bases and 6 bases respectively, with 14 bases between them.

This clone was observed a few times. The V and J genes are TRBV6-6 and TRBJ1-2, with D possibly being TRBD1 (5 bases). CDR1 is MNHNY, CDR2 SVGAGI, per germline (reference sequence). V was clipped by 8 bases and J by 4 bases, with 20 bases between them. The CDR3 consists of 15 residues. CDR3 protein: CASVLGAGPSYGYTF. The CDR3 coding sequence is TGTGCCAGCGTCCTTGGGGCAGGACCGAGCTATGGCTACACCTTC.

The rearrangement uses TRBV6-6 and TRBJ2-1; 7 bases line up with TRBD1. The CDR3 consists of 12 residues. Trimming at V came to 5 bases and at J to 7 bases, leaving 2 bases not matched to a gene. Per germline, CDR1 MNHNY and CDR2 SVGAGI (reference sequence). The CDR3 region is CASSLQGNEQFF. The CDR3 DNA is TGTGCCAGCAGTCTACAGGGGAATGAGCAGTTCTTC.

The rearrangement uses TRBV6-5 and TRBJ2-7; perhaps TRBD1 as D (5 bases). Germline CDR1 MNHEY, CDR2 SVGAGI. The V end was cut by 7 bases, the J end by 3 bases, with 16 bases between. This CDR3 contains 14 residues. Written as DNA, the CDR3 is TGTGCCAGCACCAATAGACAGACAGACTACGAGCAGTACTTC. Translated: CASTNRQTDYEQYF.

This chain joins TRBV29-1 and TRBJ2-5; maybe TRBD2 (5 bases). Trimming stripped 7 bases from V and 5 bases from J, with 14 bases between. CDR1 and CDR2 (germline): SQVTM, ANQGSEA. This CDR3 has 12 residues. Here the CDR3 reads CSGTGIPETQYF. DNA of the CDR3: TGCAGCGGGACCGGGATCCCGGAGACCCAGTACTTC.

The chain uses TRBV5-6 and TRBJ2-1; D unclear. The germline V gene has CDR1 SGHDT and CDR2 YYEEEE. V was pared by 1 base and J by 5 bases, with 7 bases between. The CDR3 contains 13 residues. CDR3 residues: CASSLTGNNEQFF. As DNA, the CDR3 is TGTGCCAGCAGCTTGACCGGAAACAATGAGCAGTTCTTC.

This sequence joins TRBV7-9 and TRBJ2-4; D not resolved. The ends were cut back, 4 bases at V and 8 bases at J, with 15 bases in the middle. Germline lookup yields CDR1 SEHNR and CDR2 FQNEAQ (reference sequence). The CDR3 consists of 14 residues. CDR3 region: CASSYLEVRHIQYF. The CDR3 DNA follows: TGTGCCAGCAGCTATCTAGAGGTTCGACACATTCAGTACTTC.